Each of the 29 T cell receptor beta chains below was sequenced from the same sample in a study of graft-versus-host responses after intestinal transplantation. Their antigen targets remain unknown. Clones were sequenced by immunoSEQ multiplex PCR, and TCRdb holds only the in-frame ones, with some missing. Of about 130,000 clones in the sample, over 90% were seen once. Sequencing was performed on unstimulated CD4+ T cells sorted from spleen or lymph node cells, taken before intestinal transplant. The receptors here all came from a human donor who received an intestinal transplant.

The chain uses TRBV7-2 and TRBJ2-7, with a weak D call TRBD1 (5 bases). Between the trimmed V and J ends, which lost 1 base and 2 bases, there was a span of 12 bases. The germline CDR1 and CDR2 sequences are SGHTA and FQGNSA. This CDR3 comprises 15 residues. CDR3 in amino acids: CASSLVFRGTYEQYF. The CDR3 region has the DNA TGTGCCAGCAGCTTAGTTTTTAGGGGAACCTACGAGCAGTACTTC.

The genes are TRBV28 and TRBJ1-6; no firm D call. CDR1 is MDHEN, CDR2 SYDVKM, per germline. The CDR3 has 16 residues. Trimming took 4 bases from V and 2 from J, leaving 12 bases between them. The CDR3: CASSSASSPYNSPLHF. In DNA, the CDR3 is TGTGCCAGCAGTTCAGCATCGTCCCCCTATAATTCACCCCTCCACTTT.

The chain recombines TRBV19 with TRBJ2-1; 11 nucleotides agree with TRBD2. The germline gives CDR1 LNHDA, CDR2 SQIVND (reference sequence). This CDR3 is built from 17 residues. V shed 3 bases and J 10 bases; nucleotides not matched to a gene: 14. The CDR3 DNA follows: TGTGCCAGTAGTATTCGGAGTAGCGGGAGGGCCCGTTCAGAGCAGTTCTTC. This translates into CASSIRSSGRARSEQFF. The whole variable domain, remainder taken from reference TRBV19 and TRBJ2-1, is DGGITQSPKYLFRKEGQNVTLSCEQNLNHDAMYWYRQDPGQGLRLIYYSQIVNDFQKGDIAEGYSVSREKKESFPLTVTSAQKNPTAFYLCASSIRSSGRARSEQFFGPGTRLTVL.

The chain uses TRBV29-1 and TRBJ2-5; 10 positions agree with TRBD1. The junction had 1 base not matched to a gene; V was cut back by 5 bases and J by 4 bases. The CDR3 loop spans 12 amino acids. In germline, CDR1 is SQVTM, CDR2 ANQGSEA. The CDR3 here is CSVRTGGETQYF. Here the CDR3 DNA reads TGCAGCGTTCGGACAGGGGGAGAGACCCAGTACTTC.

The chain joins TRBV30 to TRBJ1-1; D is unresolved. CDR1 and CDR2 from the germline V gene are GTSNPN and SVGIG (reference sequence). V was pared by 0 bases and J by 4 bases, with 12 bases between. This CDR3 is built from 14 residues. Written as DNA, the CDR3 is TGTGCCTGGAGTGTTTGGGGATCGAGCACTGAAGCTTTCTTT. The encoded protein is CAWSVWGSSTEAFF.

The rearrangement joins TRBV14 to TRBJ2-7; 10 nucleotides align to TRBD2. Germline V gives CDR1 SGHDN, CDR2 FVKESK. Losses at the gene ends were 3 bases for V and 2 bases for J; bases not matched to a gene: 7. The CDR3 has 16 amino acids. This CDR3 reads CASSQLPGLATYEQYF. In DNA, the CDR3 is TGTGCCAGCAGCCAGCTACCGGGACTAGCGACCTACGAGCAGTACTTC. The entire variable domain, with the rest obtained from reference TRBV14 and TRBJ2-7, is as follows: EAGVTQFPSHSVIEKGQTVTLRCDPISGHDNLYWYRRVMGKEIKFLLHFVKESKQDESGMPNNRFLAERTGGTYSTLKVQPAELEDSGVYFCASSQLPGLATYEQYFGPGTRLTVT.

The chain recombines TRBV25-1 with TRBJ1-3; D gene uncertain. Germline V gene sequence: CDR1 MGHDK, CDR2 SYGVNS. Trimming took 3 bases from V and 0 from J, leaving 6 bases between them. This CDR3 region has 14 residues. The CDR3 DNA follows: TGTGCCAGCAGTGAGGATAACTCTGGAAACACCATATATTTT. This translates into CASSEDNSGNTIYF.

This clone was detected only a few times. V and J are TRBV6-5 and TRBJ1-4; the match to TRBD1 covers 10 bases. The trim removed 6 bases at V and 8 bases at J, leaving 9 bases unmatched. The germline V gene encodes CDR1 MNHEY and CDR2 SVGAGI. The CDR3 consists of 15 residues. The CDR3 here is CASSRLDRGREKLFF. As DNA, the CDR3 is TGTGCCAGCAGCCGTCTTGACAGGGGGCGGGAAAAACTGTTTTTT.

A remark on this clone: This sample also contains other DNA sequences that code for the same CDR3. J is TRBJ2-5 and V is TRBV5-1, with TRBD1 identical over 8 bases. Per germline, CDR1 SGHRS and CDR2 YFSETQ. This CDR3 spans 13 amino acids. After removal of 4 bases from V and 4 bases from J, the junction contained 3 bases not matched to a gene. The CDR3: CASSHGQGETQYF. DNA for the CDR3: TGCGCCAGCAGCCATGGACAGGGAGAGACCCAGTACTTC. The complete variable domain, with remaining parts taken from reference TRBV5-1 and TRBJ2-5, reads KAGVTQTPRYLIKTRGQQVTLSCSPISGHRSVSWYQQTPGQGLQFLFEYFSETQRNKGNFPGRFSGRQFSNSRSEMNVSTLELGDSALYLCASSHGQGETQYFGPGTRLLVL.

The rearrangement uses TRBV28 and TRBJ2-3; D call uncertain. The CDR3 is 16 residues long. V was trimmed by 3 bases and J by 2 bases, leaving 15 bases between them. Germline assignment: CDR1 MDHEN and CDR2 SYDVKM. The CDR3 region has the DNA TGTGCCAGCAGTTTTACCGTCCCAGACCTCACAGATACGCAGTATTTT. Amino acids: CASSFTVPDLTDTQYF.

The chain joins TRBV19 to TRBJ2-5, with a possible D match to TRBD2 (5 bases). The germline V and J ends were trimmed by 1 base and 2 bases, with 5 bases remaining between them. The germline V gene has CDR1 LNHDA and CDR2 SQIVND (reference sequence). The length of the CDR3 is 13 residues. The CDR3 region has the DNA TGTGCCAGTAGTATAGGAGGGCAAGAGACCCAGTACTTC. Protein sequence: CASSIGGQETQYF.

The chain carries TRBV7-9 and TRBJ2-7, with D perhaps being TRBD1 or TRBD2 (5 bases each). The CDR3 has 13 amino acids. Trimming shortened V by 5 bases and J by 2 bases, and 10 bases separated the two germline ends. Germline CDR1 reads SEHNR; CDR2 reads FQNEAQ (reference sequence). CDR3 protein: CASSGDGPYEQYF. DNA for the CDR3: TGTGCCAGCAGCGGGGACGGGCCCTACGAGCAGTACTTC.

The rearrangement links TRBV4-2 to TRBJ2-1, with a possible D match to TRBD2 (6 bases). Per germline, CDR1 LGHNA and CDR2 YNFKEQ. Trimming shortened V by 0 bases and J by 6 bases, and 15 bases separated the two germline ends. This CDR3 contains 16 residues. CDR3 region: CASSQEGRGSFNEQFF. CDR3 DNA sequence: TGTGCCAGCAGCCAAGAAGGGCGGGGATCGTTCAATGAGCAGTTCTTC.

The gene calls are TRBV28 and TRBJ2-7; perhaps TRBD1 as D (6 bases). Germline CDR1 is MDHEN and CDR2 is SYDVKM. Trimming took 10 bases from V and 2 from J, leaving 18 bases between them. The CDR3 totals 14 residues. In nucleotides, the CDR3 is TGTGCCATCCATAACACCGGGACAACCTACGAGCAGTACTTC. Residues: CAIHNTGTTYEQYF.

CDR3 region: CASSLSSTSGKADTQYF. DNA for the CDR3: TGTGCCAGCAGTTTATCGAGTACTAGCGGGAAAGCAGATACGCAGTATTTT. The chain carries TRBV27 and TRBJ2-3, with 10 bases aligning to TRBD2. Germline V gene data show CDR1 as MNHEY and CDR2 as SMNVEV (reference sequence). The CDR3 runs to 17 residues. Germline trimming cut 0 bases from V and 4 bases from J; bases unmatched to any gene: 7.

The chain carries TRBV4-3 and TRBJ2-2; TRBD1 is a possible D gene (6 bases). The CDR3 loop spans 19 amino acids. The germline gives CDR1 LGHNA, CDR2 YSLEER. V lost 1 base and J 3 bases, leaving 21 bases between the germline ends. Here the CDR3 reads CASSQGGAPRGWDTGELFF. The DNA of the CDR3 is TGCGCCAGCAGCCAAGGGGGTGCCCCCAGGGGCTGGGACACCGGGGAGCTGTTTTTT.

V gene TRBV4-3 combines with J gene TRBJ2-1, with 10 bases that match TRBD2. CDR3 length equals 16 residues. The J segment lost 2 bases and the V segment lost 5 bases, leaving 6 bases of the junction unmatched. Germline V gene data show CDR1 as LGHNA and CDR2 as YSLEER. As DNA, the CDR3 is TGCGCCAGCAGCAGACTAACTAGCGGGGCCTACAATGAGCAGTTCTTC. Its protein is CASSRLTSGAYNEQFF.

The chain joins TRBV7-2 to TRBJ1-4; 9 nucleotides agree with TRBD1. Germline assignment: CDR1 SGHTA and CDR2 FQGNSA. The CDR3 loop spans 15 amino acids. V trimming: 5 bases; J trimming: 8 bases; junction bases outside the gene matches: 9. As DNA, the CDR3 is TGTGCCAGCAGCGCTACGGACAGGGGCTCGGAAAAACTGTTTTTT. Protein product: CASSATDRGSEKLFF.

The J gene is TRBJ1-4, the V gene TRBV7-9, with D possibly being TRBD1 (5 bases). V lost 0 bases and J 8 bases, leaving 13 bases between the germline ends. The CDR3 loop spans 15 amino acids. CDR1 is SEHNR, CDR2 FQNEAQ, per germline (reference sequence). In DNA form, the CDR3 reads TGTGCCAGCAGCTTAGCGGCAAGGGGCGAAGAAAAACTGTTTTTT. Amino acid sequence: CASSLAARGEEKLFF.

V and J are TRBV5-6 and TRBJ2-7; possibly TRBD1 for D (7 bases). The V gene's germline CDR1 is SGHDT and CDR2 YYEEEE. This CDR3 has 16 amino acids. V was clipped by 4 bases and J by 0 bases, with 17 bases between them. The CDR3: CASSAGQRLSSYEQYF. As DNA, the CDR3 is TGTGCCAGCAGCGCGGGACAGCGCCTAAGCTCCTACGAGCAGTACTTC.

The chain carries TRBV25-1 and TRBJ2-7; D possibly matches TRBD1 or TRBD2 (5 bases each). V was cut by 3 bases and J by 1 base, with 16 bases left in between. There are 16 residues in the CDR3. The V gene's germline CDR1 is MGHDK and CDR2 SYGVNS. The CDR3 reads CASSDSLDGASYEQYF. The DNA of the CDR3 is TGTGCCAGCAGTGACAGCTTGGACGGGGCGTCCTACGAGCAGTACTTC.

V usage is TRBV5-1 and J usage is TRBJ2-1, with 9 positions matching TRBD1. V shed 0 bases and J 12 bases; nucleotides not matched to a gene: 10. This CDR3 is 15 amino acids long. CDR1 and CDR2 (germline): SGHRS, YFSETQ. In nucleotides, the CDR3 is TGCGCCAGCAGCTTGGACGGGACAGGGAACGACGGGCAGTTCTTC. Translating it yields CASSLDGTGNDGQFF.

The chain recombines TRBV19 with TRBJ2-1; 10 nucleotides match TRBD2. J was trimmed by 7 bases and V by 4 bases; bases with no gene match: 7. This CDR3 comprises 15 residues. CDR1 LNHDA and CDR2 SQIVND come from the germline V gene (reference sequence). The CDR3 here is CASSTGLADGNEQFF. The CDR3 coding sequence is TGTGCCAGTAGTACAGGACTAGCGGATGGAAATGAGCAGTTCTTC.

The chain recombines TRBV6-6 with TRBJ2-2; D possibly uses TRBD1 or TRBD2 (5 bases each). The CDR3 loop spans 16 amino acids. Germline loops: CDR1 MNHNY, CDR2 SVGAGI (reference sequence). Trimming took off 6 bases at V and 0 bases at J, with 14 bases between the two ends. CDR3 sequence (DNA): TGTGCCAGCAGCCGATCCGGGACCTCGAACACCGGGGAGCTGTTTTTT. Protein sequence: CASSRSGTSNTGELFF.

The chain joins TRBV28 to TRBJ1-5; 11 nucleotides match TRBD1. V dropped 6 bases and J dropped 5; count of bases not matched to a gene: 9. Germline V lookup: CDR1 MDHEN, CDR2 SYDVKM. The CDR3 has 16 residues. CDR3 nucleotides: TGTGCCAGCAGCCGGATTGGACAGGGGGCGGATCAGCCCCAGCATTTT. It codes for CASSRIGQGADQPQHF.

The CDR3, as DNA: TGCGCCAGCAGCCAAGATGTGGGTGCCTACGAGCAGTACTTC. Its translation is CASSQDVGAYEQYF. The genes are TRBV4-1 and TRBJ2-7; D gene ambiguous. The CDR3 has 14 residues. Germline CDR1 is MGHRA and CDR2 is YSYEKL. V lost 0 bases to trimming and J lost 2 bases, with 8 bases between them.

This chain uses TRBV6-5 with TRBJ2-3; 12 bases are a match to TRBD2. From germline, CDR1 is MNHEY and CDR2 SVGAGI. Losses at the gene ends were 5 bases for V and 4 bases for J; bases not matched to a gene: 4. The CDR3 covers 15 residues. CDR3 residues: CASSRTSGIPDTQYF. Here the CDR3 DNA reads TGTGCCAGCAGTAGGACTAGCGGGATCCCAGATACGCAGTATTTT.

V usage is TRBV1 and J usage is TRBJ2-2; the table's D call of TRBD2 was not tested on the DNA. TRBV1 is a pseudogene. The CDR3 runs to 16 residues. Here the CDR3 DNA reads TGCACCAGCAGCCCTGGACTAGCGGGAGAGTCCGGGGAGCTGTTTTTT. It codes for CTSSPGLAGESGELFF.

The chain links TRBV7-8 to TRBJ2-1; the D is unclear. This CDR3 comprises 14 residues. Germline values: CDR1 SGHVS, CDR2 FQNEAQ. V lost 2 bases and J 5 bases, leaving 10 bases between the germline ends. The CDR3, as DNA: TGTGCCAGCAGCTTATCGGAGCTGAACAATGAGCAGTTCTTC. Translated: CASSLSELNNEQFF.